This T cell receptor (beta chain) was retrieved from a study of early T cells in non-severe SARS-CoV-2 infection. Across the study: The authors sequenced bulk RNA from unsorted whole blood, leaving chains unpaired.

The sample holds many counts of this clonotype. Its antigen remains unidentified. Each single cDNA molecule received a unique molecular identifier. Each CDR3 protein gets one entry after TCRdb re-called the 5' RACE reads with MiXCR. This sample carries 40,000 to 60,000 distinct CDR3 sequences, about 4.2% of them seen once, and the ten largest clones take roughly 6%. The CDR3 is 13 amino acids. Germline V gene sequence: CDR1 SGHAT, CDR2 FQNNGV. V lost 7 bases to trimming and J lost 7 bases, with 14 bases between them. Study results and limitations: Matching with VDJdb favored anti-spike CD8 responses (missing private and CD4 specificities).

The chain uses TRBV11-2 and TRBJ2-1; D not certain. This receptor was identified in an adult who was a healthcare worker with PCR-confirmed SARS-CoV-2 infection or an uninfected control (not recorded which). Sequencing was carried out using whole blood. The CDR3 DNA reads TGTGCCAGCACAGCCATTTTGAGGAATGAGCAGTTCTTC. It codes for CASTAILRNEQFF.